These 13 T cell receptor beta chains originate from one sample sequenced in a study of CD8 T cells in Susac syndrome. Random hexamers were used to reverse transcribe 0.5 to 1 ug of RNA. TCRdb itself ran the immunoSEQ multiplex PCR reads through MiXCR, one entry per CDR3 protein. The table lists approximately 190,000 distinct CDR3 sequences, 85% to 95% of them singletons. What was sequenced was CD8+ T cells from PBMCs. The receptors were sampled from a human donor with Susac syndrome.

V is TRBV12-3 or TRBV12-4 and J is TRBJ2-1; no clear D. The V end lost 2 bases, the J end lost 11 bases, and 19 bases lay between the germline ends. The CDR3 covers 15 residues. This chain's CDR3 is CASSLSYTHVDQQFF. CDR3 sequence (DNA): TGTGCCAGCAGTTTATCATATACGCACGTGGATCAGCAGTTCTTC.

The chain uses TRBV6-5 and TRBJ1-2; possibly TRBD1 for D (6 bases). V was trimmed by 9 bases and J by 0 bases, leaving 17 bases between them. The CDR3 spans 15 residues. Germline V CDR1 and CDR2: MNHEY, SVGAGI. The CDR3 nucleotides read TGTGCCAGTGCACCAAAGGGGGGGACTAACTATGGCTACACCTTC. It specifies CASAPKGGTNYGYTF.

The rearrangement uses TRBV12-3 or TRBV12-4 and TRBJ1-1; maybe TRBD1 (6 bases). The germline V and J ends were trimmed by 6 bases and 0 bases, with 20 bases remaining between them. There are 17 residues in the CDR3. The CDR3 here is CASSEIFGTTMNTEAFF. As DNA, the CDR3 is TGTGCCAGCAGCGAGATCTTCGGGACAACTATGAACACTGAAGCTTTCTTT.

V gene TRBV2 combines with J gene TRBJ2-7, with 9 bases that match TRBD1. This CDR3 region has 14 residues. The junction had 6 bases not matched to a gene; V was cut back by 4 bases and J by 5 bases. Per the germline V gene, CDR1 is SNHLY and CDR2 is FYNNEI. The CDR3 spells CASSVYRGPNEQYF. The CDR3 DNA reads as TGTGCCAGCAGTGTTTACAGGGGGCCCAACGAGCAGTACTTC.

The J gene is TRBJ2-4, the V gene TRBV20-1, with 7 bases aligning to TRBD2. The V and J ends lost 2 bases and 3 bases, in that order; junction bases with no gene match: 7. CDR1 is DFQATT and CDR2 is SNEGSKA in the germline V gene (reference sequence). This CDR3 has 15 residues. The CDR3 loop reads CSARKGGEGKNIQYF. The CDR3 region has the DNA TGCAGTGCTAGAAAAGGCGGGGAGGGCAAAAACATTCAGTACTTC.

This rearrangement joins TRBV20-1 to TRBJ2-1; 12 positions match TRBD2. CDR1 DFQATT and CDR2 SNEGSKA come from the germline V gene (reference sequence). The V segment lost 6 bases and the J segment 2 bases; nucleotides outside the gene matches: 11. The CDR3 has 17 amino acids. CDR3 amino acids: CSAEDRRLAGAYNEQFF. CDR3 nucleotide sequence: TGCAGTGCCGAAGACCGGAGACTAGCGGGAGCCTACAATGAGCAGTTCTTC.

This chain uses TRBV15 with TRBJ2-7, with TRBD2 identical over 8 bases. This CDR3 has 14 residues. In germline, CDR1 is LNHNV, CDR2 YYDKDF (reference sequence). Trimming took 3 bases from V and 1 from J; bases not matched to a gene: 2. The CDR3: CATSSGTSSYEQYF. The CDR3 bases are TGTGCCACCAGCAGCGGGACTAGTTCCTACGAGCAGTACTTC. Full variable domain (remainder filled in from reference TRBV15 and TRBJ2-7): DAMVIQNPRYQVTQFGKPVTLSCSQTLNHNVMYWYQQKSSQAPKLLFHYYDKDFNNEADTPDNFQSRRPNTSFCFLDIRSPGLGDTAMYLCATSSGTSSYEQYFGPGTRLTVT.

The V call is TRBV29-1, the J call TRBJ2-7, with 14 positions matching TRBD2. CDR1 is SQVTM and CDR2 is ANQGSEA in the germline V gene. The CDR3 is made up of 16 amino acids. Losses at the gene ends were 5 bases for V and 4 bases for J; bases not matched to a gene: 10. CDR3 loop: CSVYYEGTSGRYEQYF. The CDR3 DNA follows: TGCAGCGTTTACTATGAAGGGACTAGCGGGAGATACGAGCAGTACTTC.

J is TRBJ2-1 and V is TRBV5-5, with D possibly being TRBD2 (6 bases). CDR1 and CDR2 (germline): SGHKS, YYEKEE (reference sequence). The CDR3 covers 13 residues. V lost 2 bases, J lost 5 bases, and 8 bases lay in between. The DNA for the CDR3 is TGTGCCAGCAGCTTCGGGAGAAACAATGAGCAGTTCTTC. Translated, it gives CASSFGRNNEQFF. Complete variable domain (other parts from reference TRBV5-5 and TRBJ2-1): DAGVTQSPTHLIKTRGQQVTLRCSPISGHKSVSWYQQVLGQGPQFIFQYYEKEERGRGNFPDRFSARQFPNYSSELNVNALLLGDSALYLCASSFGRNNEQFFGPGTRLTVL.

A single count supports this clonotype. CDR3 in amino acids: CASRQTGDQPQHF. CDR3 nucleotide sequence: TGCGCCAGCAGACAGACAGGAGATCAGCCCCAGCATTTT. The gene calls are TRBV5-1 and TRBJ1-5, with D possibly being TRBD1 (6 bases). The V gene lost 5 bases and the J gene lost 5 bases, with 11 bases spanning the gap. The CDR3 loop spans 13 amino acids. The germline CDR1 and CDR2 sequences are SGHRS and YFSETQ.

This CDR3 reads CASSRGPCTDTQYF. In DNA form, the CDR3 reads TGCGCCAGCAGTCGCGGACCGTGCACAGATACGCAGTATTTT. This sequence joins TRBV23-1 and TRBJ2-3, with unresolved D. TRBV23-1 is identified as an open reading frame with a role that is uncertain. V lost 4 bases, J lost 1 base, and 9 bases lay in between. This CDR3 is built from 14 residues.

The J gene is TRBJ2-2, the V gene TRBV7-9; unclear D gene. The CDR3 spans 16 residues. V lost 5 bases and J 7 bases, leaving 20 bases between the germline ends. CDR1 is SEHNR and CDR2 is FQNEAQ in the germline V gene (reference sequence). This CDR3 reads CASSPSLSLFGGELFF. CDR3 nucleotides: TGTGCCAGCAGCCCGTCACTGTCGCTTTTTGGCGGGGAGCTGTTTTTT.

The CDR3 reads CASSFFGDEQFF. The CDR3 region has the DNA TGTGCCAGCAGCTTTTTCGGGGATGAGCAGTTCTTC. J is TRBJ2-1 and V is TRBV7-2; maybe TRBD2 (5 bases). The V and J ends lost 3 bases and 8 bases respectively, with 8 bases between them. The CDR3 spans 12 residues. Per the germline V gene, CDR1 is SGHTA and CDR2 is FQGNSA. Full variable domain (rest looked up from reference TRBV7-2 and TRBJ2-1): GAGVSQSPSNKVTEKGKDVELRCDPISGHTALYWYRQSLGQGLEFLIYFQGNSAPDKSGLPSDRFSAERTGGSVSTLTIQRTQQEDSAVYLCASSFFGDEQFFGPGTRLTVL.